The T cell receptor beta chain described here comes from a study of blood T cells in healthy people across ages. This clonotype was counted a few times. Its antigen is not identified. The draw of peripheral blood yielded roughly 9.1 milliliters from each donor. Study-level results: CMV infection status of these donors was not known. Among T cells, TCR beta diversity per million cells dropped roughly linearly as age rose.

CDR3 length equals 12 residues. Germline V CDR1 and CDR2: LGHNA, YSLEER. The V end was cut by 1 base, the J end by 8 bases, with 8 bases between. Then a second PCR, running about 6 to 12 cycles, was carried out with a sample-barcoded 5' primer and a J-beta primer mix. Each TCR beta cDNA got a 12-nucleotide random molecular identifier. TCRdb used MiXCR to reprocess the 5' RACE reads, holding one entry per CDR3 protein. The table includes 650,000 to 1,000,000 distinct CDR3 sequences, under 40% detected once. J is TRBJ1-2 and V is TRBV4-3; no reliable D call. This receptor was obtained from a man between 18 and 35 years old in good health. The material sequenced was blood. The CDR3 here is CASSQGWEGYTF. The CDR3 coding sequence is TGCGCCAGCAGCCAAGGCTGGGAAGGCTACACCTTC.